The sequence of this T cell receptor beta chain was determined in a study of blood T cell repertoires in COVID-19. Overall study context: Some COVID-19 samples were acute and others convalescent; all came from the United States, Italy and Spain. Sample material is recorded as cDNA or gDNA derived from T cells, B-cell-depleted T cells, or PBMCs.

CDR3 length equals 15 residues. Germline CDR1 is KGHDR and CDR2 is SFDVKD. J lost 5 bases, V lost 5 bases, and 6 bases had no gene match. Generated by immunoSEQ multiplex PCR, the TCRdb table keeps only in-frame clones and is missing some. This sample has around 280,000 clones; around 90% occur once, and the top ten carry 1.5% to 2%. The study drew participants aged about 18 to 89 years from about two dozen US areas. The sequence derives from a woman between 18 and 29 years old with acute COVID-19. V is TRBV24-1 and J is TRBJ2-2, with 8 nucleotides matching TRBD1. The sample comprised PBMCs or T cells enriched from blood (not recorded which). CDR3 region: CATSGPGGSTGELFF. The CDR3 nucleotides read TGTGCCACCAGTGGGCCAGGGGGCTCTACCGGGGAGCTGTTTTTT.